The clone carrying this T cell receptor (beta chain) was detected a few times. Methods used by the authors: Cell counts per sample came from amplifying reference gene primers. Data came from immunoSEQ multiplex PCR; TCRdb stores just in-frame clones and leaves some out. Clone size and the V and J calls come from that table; the DNA yielded D and trimming. The sample lists some 70,000 clones; about 80% were seen once. These data originate in a study of blood T cell repertoires in COVID-19. As for the study in general: PBMCs, B-cell-depleted T cells, or T cells provided the cDNA or gDNA that made up the material.

V shed 2 bases and J shed 7 bases, with 9 bases lying between them. The CDR3 sequence is 14 residues long. Germline assignment: CDR1 SEHNR and CDR2 FQNEAQ (reference sequence). The chain uses TRBV7-9 and TRBJ1-6, with D tentatively TRBD1 (5 bases). This TCR came from an elderly man with acute or convalescent COVID-19. The sequenced sample consisted of peripheral blood. The CDR3 protein is CASSLWGPNSPLHF. Here the CDR3 DNA reads TGTGCCAGCAGCTTATGGGGCCCGAATTCACCCCTCCACTTT.